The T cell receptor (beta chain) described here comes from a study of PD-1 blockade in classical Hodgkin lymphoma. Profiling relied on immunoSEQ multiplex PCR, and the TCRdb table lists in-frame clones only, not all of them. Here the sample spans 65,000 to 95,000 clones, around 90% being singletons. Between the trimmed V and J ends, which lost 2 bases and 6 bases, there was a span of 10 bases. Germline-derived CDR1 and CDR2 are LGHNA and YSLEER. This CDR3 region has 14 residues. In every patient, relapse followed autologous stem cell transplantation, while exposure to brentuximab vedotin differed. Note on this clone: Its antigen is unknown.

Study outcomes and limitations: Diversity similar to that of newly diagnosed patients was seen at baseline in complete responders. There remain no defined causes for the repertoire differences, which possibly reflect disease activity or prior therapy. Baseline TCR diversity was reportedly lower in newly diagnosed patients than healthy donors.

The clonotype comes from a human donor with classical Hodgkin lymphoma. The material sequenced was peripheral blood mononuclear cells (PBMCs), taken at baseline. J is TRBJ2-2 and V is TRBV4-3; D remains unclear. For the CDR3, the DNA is TGCGCCAGCAGCCAACGCCGAGGAGCCGGGGAGCTGTTTTTT. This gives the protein CASSQRRGAGELFF.